This note documents a single TCR beta chain sequence. No cognate antigen has been identified for it. Base quality data are lacking; no much larger clone is found one base away. This entry is derived from a study of response to subunit inactivated influenza vaccine (dated by TCRdb to 2016 to 2018). For the study in its entirety: To follow how T cells responded to a trivalent subunit inactivated influenza vaccine, the researchers relied on deep quantitative profiling of the T cell receptor repertoire. What the work shows at the level of the full study, not this receptor alone: It was suggested by the authors that each seasonal influenza vaccination may recruit only a limited number of new T cells.

Library method: RT-PCR. Sequencing instrument: Illumina HiSeq 2500. Using fastp trimming at Q25 and MiXCR clonotype assembly, TCRdb reanalyzed the public sequencing data and kept in-frame beta chains. Every CDR3 protein is listed once, alongside the most common genes and DNA of its rows. The sample table lists 500,000 to 600,000 distinct CDR3 sequences, around 15% of them with a count of one. Clones ranked in the top ten supply over 8.5% of the sample. CDR1 and CDR2 are drawn from the germline V gene (reference sequence): SEHNR, FQNEAQ. There are 14 amino acids in the CDR3, from cysteine to phenylalanine inclusive. The read is trimmed to its CDR3 DNA, 42 bases read in frame from base 1. V is shortened by 4 bases, J by 11 bases, and the region joining them spans 17 bases.

The sequence is built from TRBV7-9 and TRBJ1-4; TRBD1 could be the D gene, as 5 bases match. This specimen was PBMCs from blood, taken less than 13 days after vaccination. This receptor was identified in a man in his forties or fifties who received an inactivated influenza vaccine. Donor details come from another sample of the same person, matched by shared clones. The CDR3 protein: CASSSSLRVEKLFF. The nucleotides read TGTGCCAGCAGCTCCTCCCTCAGGGTCGAGAAACTGTTTTTT.